The clone carrying this T cell receptor beta chain was detected a few times. In the same sample, other DNA sequences code for this CDR3. Germline CDR1 and CDR2: SGHTA and FQGTGA. There are 15 residues in the CDR3. The V gene lost 5 bases and the J gene lost 0 bases, with 12 bases spanning the gap. The entry originates in a study of blood T cell repertoires in COVID-19. The data were produced by immunoSEQ multiplex PCR, yet TCRdb's version contains in-frame clones alone and is incomplete. The sample gives about 500,000 clones, 80% to 90% of which show up once; roughly 0.92% is in the top ten. The gene calls are TRBV7-3 and TRBJ2-3; D may be TRBD1 (6 bases). Sequencing input: peripheral blood. The source is a man between 18 and 35 years old with COVID-19, enrolled during active disease. The CDR3 loop reads CASSPGQTSTDTQYF. CDR3 nucleotides: TGTGCCAGCAGCCCCGGACAGACTAGCACAGATACGCAGTATTTT.